Presented here are 30 T cell receptor beta chains from one specimen sequenced in a study of blood T cell repertoires in COVID-19. This table comes from immunoSEQ multiplex PCR, and its TCRdb copy is limited to in-frame clones, with some not included. The repertoire includes 400,000 to 450,000 clones, less than 95% of them detected once, and roughly 0.66% sits in the top ten. The sequencing sample was made of PBMCs or T cells enriched from blood (not recorded which). Every receptor here comes from a man aged 18-30 years who had recovered from COVID-19.

This chain links TRBV5-1 with TRBJ2-6; perhaps TRBD2 as D (6 bases). CDR1 is SGHRS and CDR2 is YFSETQ in the germline V gene. The CDR3 has 14 residues. V lost 3 bases and J 2 bases, leaving 6 bases between the germline ends. The CDR3 region is CASSSGAGANVLTF. CDR3 bases: TGCGCCAGCAGCTCGGGAGCTGGGGCCAACGTCCTGACTTTC.

The rearrangement links TRBV7-2 to TRBJ1-2; D gene unclear. Deletions cut 1 base from V and 8 bases from J, with 11 bases between. The CDR3 has 13 residues. From germline, CDR1 is SGHTA and CDR2 FQGNSA. The CDR3 nucleotides are TGTGCCAGCAGCTTAGGAGGGTTTGGGGGCTACACCTTC. It encodes CASSLGGFGGYTF.

The table lists this clone with a count of one. This chain links TRBV6-5 with TRBJ2-7, with 9 bases fitting TRBD1. This CDR3 is 13 amino acids long. After removal of 6 bases from V and 4 bases from J, the junction contained 4 bases not matched to a gene. Germline CDR1 reads MNHEY; CDR2 reads SVGAGI. CDR3 sequence: CASRWTGAYEQYF. DNA for the CDR3: TGTGCCAGCAGGTGGACAGGGGCATACGAGCAGTACTTC.

This clone was observed once. The chain carries TRBV21-1 and TRBJ2-3; TRBD2 is the table's D call, not checked against the DNA. TRBV21-1 is described as a pseudogene. There are 17 residues in the CDR3. CDR3: CASSNQLAGGPTDTQYF. CDR3 in DNA: TGTGCCAGCAGCAATCAACTAGCGGGGGGCCCCACAGATACGCAGTATTTT.

The V and J genes are TRBV3-1 (or the pseudogene TRBV3-2) and TRBJ2-7; D gene ambiguous. The CDR3 covers 15 residues. The V end lost 0 bases, the J end lost 2 bases, and 11 bases lay between the germline ends. Germline V gene data show CDR1 as LGHDT and CDR2 as YNNKEL (reference sequence). The CDR3 DNA follows: TGTGCCAGCAGCCAAGATGGCCACAACACCTACGAGCAGTACTTC. It is translated as CASSQDGHNTYEQYF.

The rearrangement links TRBV7-9 to TRBJ2-5; a possible D gene is TRBD2 (6 bases). The CDR3 is 13 amino acids. The germline V gene encodes CDR1 SEHNR and CDR2 FQNEAQ (reference sequence). Trimming shortened V by 5 bases and J by 4 bases, and 11 bases separated the two germline ends. In DNA form, the CDR3 reads TGTGCCAGCAGCGTACTGGGGGGAGAGACCCAGTACTTC. Protein: CASSVLGGETQYF.

The V gene is TRBV7-9, the J gene TRBJ2-5; maybe TRBD2 (5 bases). V gave up 3 bases and J gave up 7 bases, with 15 bases separating them. The CDR3 has 14 residues. The germline gives CDR1 SEHNR, CDR2 FQNEAQ (reference sequence). The CDR3 is CASSFTGNTVTQYF. The CDR3 nucleotides read TGTGCCAGCAGCTTTACGGGGAATACCGTGACCCAGTACTTC.

The chain uses TRBV27 and TRBJ1-2, with D perhaps matching TRBD1 (6 bases). The germline gives CDR1 MNHEY, CDR2 SMNVEV (reference sequence). Trimming took 4 bases from V and 8 from J, leaving 20 bases between them. The CDR3 extends over 15 amino acids. CDR3 sequence reads: CASSSLALGGGGYTF. The DNA for the CDR3 is TGTGCCAGCAGTTCCTTAGCTTTAGGGGGTGGAGGCTACACCTTC.

This rearrangement joins TRBV5-1 to TRBJ2-7, with a tentative D call TRBD1 (7 bases). Germline CDR1 and CDR2: SGHRS and YFSETQ. The CDR3 covers 15 residues. The ends were cut back, 0 bases at V and 2 bases at J, with 12 bases in the middle. CDR3 coding DNA: TGCGCCAGCAGCTTGGCCGGGGGACAGACCTACGAGCAGTACTTC. This codes for CASSLAGGQTYEQYF.

This clone has only one observation. This chain connects TRBV27 to TRBJ2-4; D may be TRBD1 (5 bases). The V and J ends lost 6 bases and 1 base respectively, with 22 bases between them. Germline CDR1 is MNHEY and CDR2 is SMNVEV (reference sequence). The CDR3 length is 18 residues. The CDR3 DNA reads as TGTGCCAGCAGCCTAAACCCCCCAGGGAATGGGGCCAAAAACATTCAGTACTTC. Amino acid sequence: CASSLNPPGNGAKNIQYF.

The rearrangement links TRBV30 to TRBJ2-1; TRBD1 might be the D (5 bases). This CDR3 is built from 14 residues. The germline V gene has CDR1 GTSNPN and CDR2 SVGIG (reference sequence). Trimming left V 2 bases short and J 4 bases short, with 12 bases between. CDR3 protein: CAWSSSDTYNEQFF. DNA for the CDR3: TGTGCCTGGAGTTCGTCGGACACTTACAATGAGCAGTTCTTC.

Here the CDR3 reads CASSVRRTSGRYNEQFF. DNA for the CDR3: TGTGCCAGCAGCGTAAGGCGGACTAGCGGGAGGTACAATGAGCAGTTCTTC. The V and J genes are TRBV9 and TRBJ2-1; 14 bases are a match to TRBD2. The V and J ends lost 1 base and 4 bases, in that order; junction bases with no gene match: 4. CDR1 SGDLS and CDR2 YYNGEE come from the germline V gene. This CDR3 spans 17 amino acids.

The rearrangement links TRBV27 to TRBJ2-1; TRBD2 matches 7 bases. This CDR3 region has 14 residues. Trimming cost V 2 bases and J 7 bases; bases outside gene matches: 5. CDR1 and CDR2 from the germline V gene are MNHEY and SMNVEV (reference sequence). CDR3 sequence reads: CASSLAGVGNEQFF. The CDR3 bases are TGTGCCAGCAGTTTAGCGGGAGTGGGTAATGAGCAGTTCTTC.

V usage is TRBV7-2 and J usage is TRBJ2-7; D not resolved. Germline loops: CDR1 SGHTA, CDR2 FQGNSA. CDR3 size: 14 residues. V lost 7 bases and J 2 bases, leaving 15 bases between the germline ends. The chain's CDR3 is CASTPSAGPYEQYF. CDR3 DNA: TGTGCCAGCACCCCCTCGGCAGGCCCCTACGAGCAGTACTTC. Based on the CDR3 plus reference TRBV7-2 and TRBJ2-7, the full variable domain is GAGVSQSPSNKVTEKGKDVELRCDPISGHTALYWYRQSLGQGLEFLIYFQGNSAPDKSGLPSDRFSAERTGGSVSTLTIQRTQQEDSAVYLCASTPSAGPYEQYFGPGTRLTVT.

The chain joins TRBV29-1 to TRBJ1-1; D gene unclear. From germline, CDR1 is SQVTM and CDR2 ANQGSEA. This CDR3 contains 13 residues. Trimming shortened V by 6 bases and J by 6 bases, and 17 bases separated the two germline ends. In nucleotides, the CDR3 is TGCAGCGTGGCGGTCGGCGGGCTACCTGAAGCTTTCTTT. This translates into CSVAVGGLPEAFF.

The CDR3 here is CARSLLREGLAEAFF. The CDR3 coding sequence is TGTGCCAGAAGCTTGCTCAGGGAGGGTCTGGCTGAAGCTTTCTTT. The rearrangement uses TRBV5-3 and TRBJ1-1; a weak D match, TRBD1 (5 bases). TRBV5-3 falls under the ORF class, with uncertain function. The CDR3 covers 15 residues. V shed 1 base and J shed 6 bases, with 16 bases lying between them.

The chain carries TRBV5-1 and TRBJ1-1; D might be TRBD1 (6 bases). Trimming took 2 bases from V and 8 from J, leaving 13 bases between them. CDR1 and CDR2 from the germline V gene are SGHRS and YFSETQ. The CDR3 totals 13 residues. This chain's CDR3 is CASSFQRGHEAFF. Written as DNA, the CDR3 is TGCGCCAGCAGCTTCCAGCGGGGGCACGAAGCTTTCTTT.

Here the CDR3 reads CASSFAGVTEAFF. In DNA, the CDR3 is TGTGCCAGCAGTTTCGCGGGGGTCACTGAAGCTTTCTTT. This chain connects TRBV27 to TRBJ1-1; the D gene is possibly TRBD1 (5 bases). CDR1 and CDR2 from the germline V gene are MNHEY and SMNVEV (reference sequence). The V gene lost 3 bases and the J gene lost 4 bases, with 9 bases spanning the gap. The CDR3 totals 13 residues.

The chain employs TRBV10-3 and TRBJ2-3; a possible D gene is TRBD1 (6 bases). The germline V gene has CDR1 ENHRY and CDR2 SYGVKD. V lost 2 bases and J 5 bases, leaving 8 bases between the germline ends. This CDR3 spans 13 amino acids. The CDR3 loop is CAISETGKDTQYF. The CDR3 region has the DNA TGTGCCATCAGTGAGACAGGGAAAGATACGCAGTATTTT.

This chain uses TRBV29-1 with TRBJ1-4, with D perhaps matching TRBD1 (6 bases). The ends were cut back, 7 bases at V and 7 bases at J, with 16 bases in the middle. Per germline, CDR1 SQVTM and CDR2 ANQGSEA. CDR3 size: 13 residues. The CDR3 coding sequence is TGCAGCGGTTCGACAGGAGTTCTTGAAAAACTGTTTTTT. It specifies CSGSTGVLEKLFF.

The chain is built from TRBV27 and TRBJ1-4; TRBD1 matches at 7 bases. The trim removed 5 bases at V and 3 bases at J, leaving 6 bases unmatched. CDR1 and CDR2 from the germline V gene are MNHEY and SMNVEV (reference sequence). The CDR3 extends over 15 amino acids. CDR3 region: CASSPTGRANEKLFF. The CDR3 coding sequence is TGTGCCAGCAGTCCGACAGGGAGAGCTAATGAAAAACTGTTTTTT.

The chain couples TRBV9 to TRBJ1-1; D unclear. The germline V gene encodes CDR1 SGDLS and CDR2 YYNGEE. Trimming stripped 0 bases from V and 5 bases from J, with 8 bases between. The CDR3 sequence is 13 residues long. The CDR3 nucleotides are TGTGCCAGCAGCGTAGATCTTCGTACTGAAGCTTTCTTT. It specifies CASSVDLRTEAFF.

The J gene is TRBJ1-5, the V gene TRBV6-5, with a weak D call TRBD1 (6 bases). Trimming took off 6 bases at V and 5 bases at J, with 14 bases between the two ends. The CDR3 consists of 14 residues. Germline CDR1 is MNHEY and CDR2 is SVGAGI. This CDR3 is CASRSRGGHQPQHF. In DNA, the CDR3 is TGTGCCAGCAGGTCCAGGGGAGGGCATCAGCCCCAGCATTTT.

The sample holds one count of this clone. DNA of the CDR3: TGTGCCAGCTCACCACGTAGCCCCACTCTGAACACCGGGGAGCTGTTTTTT. Amino acid sequence: CASSPRSPTLNTGELFF. This sequence joins TRBV18 and TRBJ2-2; D uncertain. V lost 1 base and J lost 1, with 13 bases in between. Germline-derived CDR1 and CDR2 are KGHSH and LQKENI. CDR3 length: 17 amino acids. Full variable domain (rest looked up from reference TRBV18 and TRBJ2-2): NAGVMQNPRHLVRRRGQEARLRCSPMKGHSHVYWYRQLPEEGLKFMVYLQKENIIDESGMPKERFSAEFPKEGPSILRIQQVVRGDSAAYFCASSPRSPTLNTGELFFGEGSRLTVL.

The chain employs TRBV18 and TRBJ1-3; no reliable D call. This CDR3 is 15 amino acids long. V dropped 5 bases and J dropped 0 bases, with 11 bases sitting between them. The germline gives CDR1 KGHSH, CDR2 LQKENI. The CDR3 loop is CASSEEVISGNTIYF. In nucleotides, the CDR3 is TGTGCCAGCTCAGAGGAGGTTATCTCTGGAAACACCATATATTTT.

This rearrangement joins TRBV10-3 to TRBJ1-2; no firm D call. The V gene's germline CDR1 is ENHRY and CDR2 SYGVKD. The germline V and J ends were trimmed by 0 bases and 4 bases, with 12 bases remaining between them. The CDR3 length is 15 residues. This CDR3 is CAISESGSLGYGYTF. The CDR3 DNA reads as TGTGCCATCAGTGAGTCGGGGAGTTTAGGCTATGGCTACACCTTC.

The chain recombines TRBV3-1 (or the pseudogene TRBV3-2) with TRBJ1-3; D uncertain. The V end was cut by 1 base, the J end by 0 bases, with 16 bases between. The CDR3 sequence is 18 residues long. Germline V lookup: CDR1 LGHDT, CDR2 YNNKEL (reference sequence). CDR3 region: CASSQGRTDSLSGNTIYF. The CDR3 DNA reads as TGTGCCAGCAGCCAAGGAAGGACGGACTCGCTCTCTGGAAACACCATATATTTT.

The V call is TRBV6-5, the J call TRBJ1-4; possible D gene TRBD1, 5 bases. The CDR3 runs 13 residues. The germline V gene has CDR1 MNHEY and CDR2 SVGAGI. V was pared by 6 bases and J by 2 bases, with 7 bases between. CDR3 residues: CASRAGTNEKLFF. The DNA of the CDR3 is TGTGCCAGCAGGGCAGGGACTAATGAAAAACTGTTTTTT.

The rearrangement joins TRBV10-3 to TRBJ2-2; 7 bases agree with TRBD1. Germline loops: CDR1 ENHRY, CDR2 SYGVKD. Trimming cost V 3 bases and J 6 bases; bases outside gene matches: 4. CDR3 length equals 14 residues. The CDR3 protein is CAISDDQGAGELFF. CDR3 DNA: TGTGCCATCAGTGACGATCAGGGGGCCGGGGAGCTGTTTTTT.

The genes are TRBV29-1 and TRBJ2-1; D is uncertain. This CDR3 spans 14 amino acids. V lost 1 base and J lost 3, with 10 bases in between. The germline V gene encodes CDR1 SQVTM and CDR2 ANQGSEA. CDR3: CSVEGGLDYNEQFF. DNA for the CDR3: TGCAGCGTTGAAGGCGGATTAGACTACAATGAGCAGTTCTTC.